The 5 T cell receptor beta chains in this list originate from one sample, sequenced in a study of spatial heterogeneity in lung cancer. TCRdb ran MiXCR on the 5' RACE reads and lists one entry per CDR3 protein. Altogether tens of thousands of distinct CDR3 sequences are present, about 20% being singletons, with the ten largest covering about 6.8%. Regarding time point: sample taken at primary tumor resection. No cell sorting; template was whole RNA from tumor, lung tissue or PBMC. Sequences were derived from PBMCs, sampled at surgery. Every receptor here comes from a male donor with early-stage non-small cell lung cancer.

This clonotype appeared a few times. The chain employs TRBV15 and TRBJ2-7; no definite D call. The CDR3 is made up of 13 amino acids. Germline loops: CDR1 LNHNV, CDR2 YYDKDF (reference sequence). V shed 8 bases and J shed 0 bases, with 11 bases lying between them. CDR3 coding DNA: TGTGCCACCGGGCAGATCAGCTCCTACGAGCAGTACTTC. This sequence encodes CATGQISSYEQYF.

The genes are TRBV12-3 or TRBV12-4 and TRBJ1-5; D perhaps matches TRBD1 (5 bases). The CDR3 consists of 12 residues. Trimming pared 6 bases from V and 5 bases from J, leaving 8 bases between. The CDR3 here is CASRLTDQPQHF. The DNA of the CDR3 is TGTGCCAGCAGACTGACAGATCAGCCCCAGCATTTT.

This clonotype was picked up many times. This sequence joins TRBV29-1 and TRBJ2-5; 7 bases are a match to TRBD1. V gave up 8 bases and J gave up 4 bases; unmatched junction bases: 13. The CDR3 totals 14 residues. Germline CDR1 reads SQVTM; CDR2 reads ANQGSEA. As DNA, the CDR3 is TGCAGCCCTGAGGGCGACAGGGCGATAGAGACCCAGTACTTC. It is translated as CSPEGDRAIETQYF.

This clonotype was seen at least ten times. The chain recombines TRBV19 with TRBJ2-3, with D possibly being TRBD2 (6 bases). Germline assignment: CDR1 LNHDA and CDR2 SQIVND (reference sequence). Trimming cost V 9 bases and J 5 bases, with 18 bases left between them. This CDR3 spans 14 amino acids. CDR3 in DNA: TGTGCCAGCGCGGCGCGAGCGGGTATAGATACGCAGTATTTT. Its translation is CASAARAGIDTQYF.

Many counts were recorded for this clonotype. The chain carries TRBV4-1 and TRBJ2-2; 7 positions match TRBD2. This CDR3 comprises 14 residues. J was trimmed by 6 bases and V by 4 bases; bases with no gene match: 5. Germline values: CDR1 MGHRA, CDR2 YSYEKL. CDR3 region: CASSPSGGAGELFF. The CDR3 DNA sequence: TGCGCCAGCAGCCCGTCGGGGGGTGCCGGGGAGCTGTTTTTT.